These 10 T cell receptor beta chains were all obtained from the same sample, sequenced in a study of T-cell memory formation after mild COVID-19. TCRdb re-called the 5' RACE reads through MiXCR, storing one row per CDR3 protein. The data contain roughly 120,000 distinct CDR3 sequences, 22% of them singletons. Sequenced input: PBMCs or a T cell subset sorted from them (not recorded which). The receptor source for this set is a man aged 18-30 years who had mild COVID-19 (a few samples of this study predate the infection). Cell type and time point are not known.

This clonotype was counted many times. The chain joins TRBV28 to TRBJ2-3, with D maybe TRBD1 (6 bases). Trimming pared 5 bases from V and 6 bases from J, leaving 21 bases between. Germline V gene lookup returns CDR1 MDHEN and CDR2 SYDVKM. This CDR3 has 16 amino acids. This chain's CDR3 is CASSLTLTGLVDTQYF. Here the CDR3 DNA reads TGTGCCAGCAGTCTCACACTGACAGGCCTTGTGGATACGCAGTATTTT.

This sequence joins TRBV25-1 and TRBJ1-1, with 7 nucleotides matching TRBD1. Germline V gene lookup returns CDR1 MGHDK and CDR2 SYGVNS. V shed 8 bases and J 4 bases; nucleotides not matched to a gene: 16. CDR3 size: 16 residues. The CDR3, as DNA: TGTGCCAGCTCTACCCTCCCCACAGGGGCTTTCACTGAAGCTTTCTTT. Translation gives CASSTLPTGAFTEAFF.

The V call is TRBV11-2, the J call TRBJ2-3; 8 bases align to TRBD2. Germline assignment: CDR1 SGHAT and CDR2 FQNNGV. This CDR3 contains 16 residues. The ends lost 4 bases at V and 3 bases at J; junction bases unmatched: 9. The CDR3 DNA reads TGTGCCAGCAGCTCCCCGGGAGCGGGAGCAACAGATACGCAGTATTTT. As protein: CASSSPGAGATDTQYF.

This clonotype occurred a few times. V and J are TRBV29-1 and TRBJ2-2, with a tentative D call TRBD1 (5 bases). This CDR3 is built from 13 residues. Germline V lookup: CDR1 SQVTM, CDR2 ANQGSEA. Trimming took off 3 bases at V and 3 bases at J, with 8 bases between the two ends. CDR3 coding DNA: TGCAGCGTTGAGACAGCGTACACCGGGGAGCTGTTTTTT. This encodes CSVETAYTGELFF.

V is TRBV30 and J is TRBJ2-1; D call uncertain. CDR1 GTSNPN and CDR2 SVGIG come from the germline V gene (reference sequence). CDR3 size: 13 residues. V lost 0 bases and J lost 10, with 13 bases in between. The CDR3 DNA is TGTGCCTGGAGTGTCACTTGGTCAGCGGAGCAGTTCTTC. Protein: CAWSVTWSAEQFF.

The rearrangement joins TRBV20-1 to TRBJ2-1; D unclear. CDR1 is DFQATT and CDR2 is SNEGSKA in the germline V gene (reference sequence). The V gene lost 5 bases and the J gene lost 0 bases, with 14 bases spanning the gap. The CDR3 loop spans 15 amino acids. The CDR3 spells CSAPPGLSSYNEQFF. The CDR3 nucleotides are TGCAGTGCTCCCCCGGGCTTGAGCTCCTACAATGAGCAGTTCTTC.

This clonotype has more than one count but fewer than ten. This rearrangement joins TRBV7-9 to TRBJ2-5; D may match TRBD1 or TRBD2 (6 bases each). The ends were cut back, 3 bases at V and 1 base at J, with 18 bases in the middle. The germline V gene has CDR1 SEHNR and CDR2 FQNEAQ (reference sequence). The CDR3 contains 17 residues. CDR3 amino acids: CASSFRRGTSPQETQYF. CDR3 bases: TGTGCCAGCAGCTTCCGGAGGGGGACGAGCCCCCAAGAGACCCAGTACTTC.

The sample holds many counts of this clonotype. The V gene is TRBV6-2 or TRBV6-3, the J gene TRBJ2-7; D is ambiguous. Trimming removed 2 bases at V and 2 bases at J, with 10 bases between. The CDR3 totals 14 residues. Germline V lookup: CDR1 MNHEY, CDR2 SVGEGT. Here the CDR3 reads CASSYDTTTYEQYV. The CDR3 nucleotides read TGTGCCAGCAGTTACGATACCACTACCTACGAGCAGTACGTC.

CDR3 in DNA: TGTGCCAGCACCATTAAGGGGGGAATTGGTGAAGCTTTCTTT. It specifies CASTIKGGIGEAFF. V gene TRBV27 combines with J gene TRBJ1-1, with D possibly being TRBD1 (6 bases). Germline V lookup: CDR1 MNHEY, CDR2 SMNVEV (reference sequence). This CDR3 has 14 amino acids. Trimming pared 7 bases from V and 7 bases from J, leaving 19 bases between.

This clonotype was detected a few times. The V call is TRBV5-1, the J call TRBJ1-2, with D maybe TRBD1 (5 bases). V was cut by 0 bases and J by 3 bases, with 6 bases left in between. The CDR3 has 13 amino acids. Germline V lookup: CDR1 SGHRS, CDR2 YFSETQ. The CDR3 loop is CASSLEGYYGYTF. The CDR3 DNA reads TGCGCCAGCAGCTTGGAGGGGTACTATGGCTACACCTTC.